The present entry profiles one T cell receptor beta chain with its context. This sample is drawn from a study of T cell changes during pregnancy in multiple sclerosis. Generated by immunoSEQ multiplex PCR, the TCRdb table keeps only in-frame clones and is missing some. Of about 20,000 clones in the sample, approximately 90% were seen once. Germline lookup yields CDR1 MRHNA and CDR2 SNTAGT. Between the trimmed V and J ends, which lost 4 bases and 5 bases, there was a span of 11 bases. The CDR3 is made up of 14 amino acids. This receptor was taken from a female donor in good health, enrolled as a control in a pregnancy study. The chain uses TRBV6-4 and TRBJ2-2; D gene unclear. Here the sequenced sample was CD8+ T cells from peripheral blood mononuclear cells, taken in the second trimester of pregnancy. The CDR3 sequence is CASSADRETGELFF. The CDR3 bases are TGTGCCAGCAGTGCTGATAGAGAAACCGGGGAGCTGTTTTTT.